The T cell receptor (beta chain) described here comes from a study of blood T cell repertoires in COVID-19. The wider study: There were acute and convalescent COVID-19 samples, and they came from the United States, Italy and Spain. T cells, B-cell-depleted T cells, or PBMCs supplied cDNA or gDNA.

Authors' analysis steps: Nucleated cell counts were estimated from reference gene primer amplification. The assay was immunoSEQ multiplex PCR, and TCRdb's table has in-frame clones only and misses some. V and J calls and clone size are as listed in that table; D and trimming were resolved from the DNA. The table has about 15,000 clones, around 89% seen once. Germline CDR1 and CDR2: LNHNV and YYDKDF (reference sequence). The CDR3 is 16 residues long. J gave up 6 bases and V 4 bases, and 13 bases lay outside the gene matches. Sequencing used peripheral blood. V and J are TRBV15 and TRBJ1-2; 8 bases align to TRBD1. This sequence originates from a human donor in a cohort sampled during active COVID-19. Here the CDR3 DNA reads TGTGCCACCAGCATCCTGGGGGCAGGGGGCAAGGATGGCTACACCTTC. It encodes CATSILGAGGKDGYTF.